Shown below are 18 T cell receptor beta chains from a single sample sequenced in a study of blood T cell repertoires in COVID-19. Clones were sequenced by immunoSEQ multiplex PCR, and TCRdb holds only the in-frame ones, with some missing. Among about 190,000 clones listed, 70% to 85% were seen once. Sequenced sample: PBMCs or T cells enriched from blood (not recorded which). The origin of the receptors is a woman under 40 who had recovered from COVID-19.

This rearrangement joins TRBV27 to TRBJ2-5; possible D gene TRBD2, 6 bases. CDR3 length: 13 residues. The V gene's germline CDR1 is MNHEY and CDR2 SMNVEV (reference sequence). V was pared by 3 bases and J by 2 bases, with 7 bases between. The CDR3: CASSFGGQETQYF. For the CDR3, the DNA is TGTGCCAGCAGTTTTGGGGGGCAAGAGACCCAGTACTTC.

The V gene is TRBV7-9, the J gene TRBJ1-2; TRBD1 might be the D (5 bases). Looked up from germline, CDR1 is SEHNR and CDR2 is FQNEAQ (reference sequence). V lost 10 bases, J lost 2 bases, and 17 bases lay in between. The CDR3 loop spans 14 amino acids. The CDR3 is CATEWGRANYGYTF. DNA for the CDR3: TGTGCCACAGAGTGGGGGAGGGCGAACTATGGCTACACCTTC.

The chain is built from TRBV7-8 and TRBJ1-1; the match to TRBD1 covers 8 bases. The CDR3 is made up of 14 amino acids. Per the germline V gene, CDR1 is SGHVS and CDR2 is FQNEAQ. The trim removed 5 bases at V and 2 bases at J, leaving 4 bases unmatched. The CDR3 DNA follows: TGTGCCAGCAGCCCCGGACAGGGCAACACTGAAGCTTTCTTT. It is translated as CASSPGQGNTEAFF.

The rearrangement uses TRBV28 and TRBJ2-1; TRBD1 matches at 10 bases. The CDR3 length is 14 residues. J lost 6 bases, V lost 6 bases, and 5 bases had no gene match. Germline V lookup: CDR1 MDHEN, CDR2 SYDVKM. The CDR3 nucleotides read TGTGCCAGCAGCCGGGACAGGGGAGGCAATGAGCAGTTCTTC. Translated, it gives CASSRDRGGNEQFF.

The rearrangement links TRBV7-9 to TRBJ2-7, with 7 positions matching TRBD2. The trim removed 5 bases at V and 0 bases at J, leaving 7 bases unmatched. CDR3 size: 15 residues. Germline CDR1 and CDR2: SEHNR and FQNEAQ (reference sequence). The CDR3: CASSHLSGASYEQYF. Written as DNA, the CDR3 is TGTGCCAGCAGCCACCTGAGCGGGGCCTCCTACGAGCAGTACTTC.

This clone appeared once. DNA of the CDR3: TGTGCCAGCAGTGAATTCCCCCGGACATGGGGGGTCAATTCACCCCTCCACTTT. Protein product: CASSEFPRTWGVNSPLHF. The chain has TRBV6-1 and TRBJ1-6; D might be TRBD1 (5 bases). CDR1 is MNHNS and CDR2 is SASEGT in the germline V gene. This CDR3 region has 18 residues. The V end lost 2 bases, the J end lost 7 bases, and 21 bases lay between the germline ends.

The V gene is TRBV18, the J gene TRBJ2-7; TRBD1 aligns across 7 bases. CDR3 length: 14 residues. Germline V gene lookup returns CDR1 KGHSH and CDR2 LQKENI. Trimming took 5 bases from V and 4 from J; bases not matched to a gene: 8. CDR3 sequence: CASSAGTVLYEQYF. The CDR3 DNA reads TGTGCCAGCTCAGCCGGGACAGTTTTGTACGAGCAGTACTTC.

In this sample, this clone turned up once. Written as DNA, the CDR3 is TGTGCCAGTAGTATAAGCCCCCGCTCAGATACGCAGTATTTT. Residues: CASSISPRSDTQYF. J is TRBJ2-3 and V is TRBV19, with D hard to call. Germline CDR1 reads LNHDA; CDR2 reads SQIVND (reference sequence). The CDR3 loop spans 14 amino acids. Trimming took 2 bases from V and 4 from J, leaving 10 bases between them.

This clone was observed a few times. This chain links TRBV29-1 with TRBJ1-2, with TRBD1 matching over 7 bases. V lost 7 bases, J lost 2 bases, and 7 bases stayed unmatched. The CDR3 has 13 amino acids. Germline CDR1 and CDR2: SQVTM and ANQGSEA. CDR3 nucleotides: TGCAGCGCCACGACAGGGCGGAACTATGGCTACACCTTC. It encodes CSATTGRNYGYTF.

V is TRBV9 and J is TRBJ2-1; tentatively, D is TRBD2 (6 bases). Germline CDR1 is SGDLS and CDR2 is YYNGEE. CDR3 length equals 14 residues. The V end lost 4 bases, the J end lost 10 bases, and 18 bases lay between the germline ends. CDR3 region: CASSPRLGSVEQFF. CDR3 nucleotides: TGTGCCAGCAGCCCTCGACTAGGATCGGTCGAGCAGTTCTTC. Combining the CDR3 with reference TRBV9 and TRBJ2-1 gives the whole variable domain DSGVTQTPKHLITATGQRVTLRCSPRSGDLSVYWYQQSLDQGLQFLIQYYNGEERAKGNILERFSAQQFPDLHSELNLSSLELGDSALYFCASSPRLGSVEQFFGPGTRLTVL.

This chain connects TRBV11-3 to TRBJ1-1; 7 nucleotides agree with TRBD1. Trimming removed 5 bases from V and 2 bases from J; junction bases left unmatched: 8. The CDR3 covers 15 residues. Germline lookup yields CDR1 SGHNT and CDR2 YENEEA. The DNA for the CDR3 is TGTGCCAGCAGCCATATGACAGGGTCAAACACTGAAGCTTTCTTT. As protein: CASSHMTGSNTEAFF.

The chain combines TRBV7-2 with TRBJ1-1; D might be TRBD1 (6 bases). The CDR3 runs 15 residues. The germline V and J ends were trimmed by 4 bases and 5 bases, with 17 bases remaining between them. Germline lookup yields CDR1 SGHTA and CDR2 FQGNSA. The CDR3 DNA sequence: TGTGCCAGCAGCTACCCGCCAGGGGTCGGTACTGAAGCTTTCTTT. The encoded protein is CASSYPPGVGTEAFF.

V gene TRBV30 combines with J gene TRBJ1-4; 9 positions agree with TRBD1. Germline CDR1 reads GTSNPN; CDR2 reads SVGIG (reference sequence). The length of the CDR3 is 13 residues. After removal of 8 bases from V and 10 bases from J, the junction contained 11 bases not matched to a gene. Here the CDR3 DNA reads TGTGCCATAACAGGGGGCGGCGATGGAAAACTGTTTTTT. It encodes CAITGGGDGKLFF.

The CDR3 sequence is CASSASRGLSGGGTEAFF. In DNA, the CDR3 is TGTGCCAGCTCAGCATCCCGGGGTTTGAGCGGGGGGGGCACTGAAGCTTTCTTT. V gene TRBV18 combines with J gene TRBJ1-1, with a weak D call TRBD1 (5 bases). The CDR3 is 18 residues long. V lost 5 bases to trimming and J lost 4 bases, with 26 bases between them. Per germline, CDR1 KGHSH and CDR2 LQKENI.

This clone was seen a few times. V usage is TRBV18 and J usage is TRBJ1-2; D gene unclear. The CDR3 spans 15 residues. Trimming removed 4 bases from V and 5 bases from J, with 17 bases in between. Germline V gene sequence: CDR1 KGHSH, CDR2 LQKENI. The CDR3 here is CASSQQADVLYGYTF. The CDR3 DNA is TGTGCCAGCTCACAACAAGCGGACGTCCTGTATGGCTACACCTTC. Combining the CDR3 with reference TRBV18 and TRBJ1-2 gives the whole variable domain NAGVMQNPRHLVRRRGQEARLRCSPMKGHSHVYWYRQLPEEGLKFMVYLQKENIIDESGMPKERFSAEFPKEGPSILRIQQVVRGDSAAYFCASSQQADVLYGYTFGSGTRLTVV.

The CDR3 spells CATSTQGGGELFF. CDR3 nucleotide sequence: TGTGCCACCAGCACTCAGGGTGGCGGGGAGCTGTTTTTT. The rearrangement links TRBV15 to TRBJ2-2; maybe TRBD1 (5 bases). Between the trimmed V and J ends, which lost 4 bases and 7 bases, there was a span of 10 bases. The CDR3 consists of 13 residues. Germline assignment: CDR1 LNHNV and CDR2 YYDKDF (reference sequence). Combining the CDR3 with reference TRBV15 and TRBJ2-2 gives the whole variable domain DAMVIQNPRYQVTQFGKPVTLSCSQTLNHNVMYWYQQKSSQAPKLLFHYYDKDFNNEADTPDNFQSRRPNTSFCFLDIRSPGLGDTAMYLCATSTQGGGELFFGEGSRLTVL.

The chain's CDR3 is CATSRDSFNEQFF. The CDR3 coding sequence is TGTGCCACCAGCAGAGACAGTTTCAATGAGCAGTTCTTC. The chain has TRBV15 and TRBJ2-1; no clear D gene. The V and J ends lost 0 bases and 6 bases respectively, with 6 bases between them. The CDR3 contains 13 residues. Germline CDR1 is LNHNV and CDR2 is YYDKDF (reference sequence).

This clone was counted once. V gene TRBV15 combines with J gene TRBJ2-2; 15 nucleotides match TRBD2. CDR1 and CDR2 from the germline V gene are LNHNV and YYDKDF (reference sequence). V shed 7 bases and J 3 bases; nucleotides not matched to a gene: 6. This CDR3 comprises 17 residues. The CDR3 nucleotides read TGTGCCACCAAACCGGGACTAGCGGGGGGTCACACCGGGGAGCTGTTTTTT. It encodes CATKPGLAGGHTGELFF.